The 23 T cell receptor beta chains reported below all come from one sample, sequenced in a study of T cells after yellow fever vaccination. TCRdb processed the 5' RACE reads anew with MiXCR; each CDR3 protein has one entry. Seen here are 500,000 to 550,000 distinct CDR3 sequences, around a fifth observed once, and the top ten hold about a sixth. Sequenced material: PBMCs, taken approximately 20 days after the first yellow fever vaccination. The source of these receptors is a man aged 18 to 29 who received the YFV17D yellow fever vaccine.

This clonotype was counted only a few times. This chain uses TRBV11-2 with TRBJ1-5; D gene unclear. CDR1 and CDR2 (germline): SGHAT, FQNNGV. V was clipped by 5 bases and J by 0 bases, with 11 bases between them. The CDR3 is 15 amino acids. Here the CDR3 reads CASSPSPHSNQPQHF. The CDR3 DNA sequence: TGTGCCAGCAGCCCCTCTCCCCATAGCAATCAGCCCCAGCATTTT.

V usage is TRBV28 and J usage is TRBJ1-1; D is unclear. V lost 3 bases and J lost 0, with 5 bases in between. Per the germline V gene, CDR1 is MDHEN and CDR2 is SYDVKM. The CDR3 is 13 amino acids. CDR3 sequence reads: CASSFRMNTEAFF. The CDR3 DNA reads TGTGCCAGCAGTTTCCGTATGAACACTGAAGCTTTCTTT.

This clonotype was detected a few times. This chain connects TRBV10-3 to TRBJ1-1, with 7 nucleotides matching TRBD1. Unmatched junction bases numbered 5, after V lost 3 bases and J lost 4 bases. Germline V gives CDR1 ENHRY, CDR2 SYGVKD. The CDR3 runs 14 residues. The CDR3 reads CAISDSTGATEAFF. DNA for the CDR3: TGTGCCATCAGTGACTCTACAGGGGCCACTGAAGCTTTCTTT.

This chain uses TRBV20-1 with TRBJ2-3, with 9 bases identical to TRBD2. Unmatched junction bases numbered 8, after V lost 6 bases and J lost 4 bases. Per germline, CDR1 DFQATT and CDR2 SNEGSKA (reference sequence). There are 14 residues in the CDR3. The CDR3, as DNA: TGCAGTGCGGGGAGGGCGGGGGGGTCAGATACGCAGTATTTT. Translating it yields CSAGRAGGSDTQYF.

The rearrangement uses TRBV6-1 and TRBJ2-7; 7 bases map to TRBD1. The junction had 16 bases not matched to a gene; V was cut back by 5 bases and J by 9 bases. Germline lookup yields CDR1 MNHNS and CDR2 SASEGT. The CDR3 sequence is 15 residues long. The chain's CDR3 is CASSMTTGTVVGQYV. CDR3 coding DNA: TGTGCCAGCAGTATGACGACAGGGACCGTGGTCGGGCAGTACGTC.

The chain couples TRBV5-4 to TRBJ2-1; 7 bases agree with TRBD2. The CDR3 has 15 residues. Germline V lookup: CDR1 SGHNT, CDR2 YYREEE (reference sequence). V gave up 7 bases and J gave up 0 bases; unmatched junction bases: 7. The CDR3 nucleotides read TGTGCCAGCTTTTCGGGGGGAAGCTCCTACAATGAGCAGTTCTTC. As protein: CASFSGGSSYNEQFF.

The rearrangement uses TRBV24-1 and TRBJ2-3; the match to TRBD1 covers 9 bases. The CDR3 runs 16 residues. V gave up 4 bases and J gave up 4 bases; unmatched junction bases: 8. Germline V gene lookup returns CDR1 KGHDR and CDR2 SFDVKD. CDR3 DNA: TGTGCCACCAGTGAGGAGACCGGGACAGGGTCAGATACGCAGTATTTT. It encodes CATSEETGTGSDTQYF.

This clonotype appeared a few times. This chain connects TRBV4-3 to TRBJ2-5; TRBD2 might be the D (7 bases). CDR1 is LGHNA, CDR2 YSLEER, per germline. The CDR3 has 14 residues. Trimming took off 0 bases at V and 5 bases at J, with 10 bases between the two ends. CDR3 coding DNA: TGCGCCAGCAGCCAAGAGAAGGGGGGGGAGACCCAGTACTTC. This sequence encodes CASSQEKGGETQYF.

This chain uses TRBV12-3 or TRBV12-4 with TRBJ1-5; D not certain. V dropped 6 bases and J dropped 4 bases, with 10 bases sitting between them. CDR3 length equals 13 residues. CDR3 sequence (DNA): TGTGCCAGCAGGGGGTCGGTTAATCAGCCCCAGCATTTT. This gives the protein CASRGSVNQPQHF.

This clonotype was seen more than once but under ten times. The chain couples TRBV19 to TRBJ2-2; D may be TRBD1 (6 bases). The CDR3 has 16 amino acids. CDR1 is LNHDA and CDR2 is SQIVND in the germline V gene (reference sequence). V was trimmed by 4 bases and J by 2 bases, leaving 14 bases between them. CDR3: CASSTGTLINTGELFF. The CDR3 nucleotides read TGTGCCAGTAGTACTGGGACATTAATCAACACCGGGGAGCTGTTTTTT.

This clonotype was counted only a few times. CDR3: CASSQGLGTPTDTQYF. CDR3 nucleotides: TGTGCCAGCAGCCAAGGGTTGGGGACCCCCACAGATACGCAGTATTTT. The chain is built from TRBV3-1 and TRBJ2-3, with D perhaps assigned TRBD1 or TRBD2 (5 bases each). V was shortened by 1 base and J by 2 bases, with 13 bases between the two germline ends. Germline CDR1 reads LGHDT; CDR2 reads YNNKEL (reference sequence). This CDR3 comprises 16 residues.

The V and J genes are TRBV20-1 and TRBJ2-7; D ambiguous. V lost 3 bases, J lost 6 bases, and 9 bases lay in between. Germline loops: CDR1 DFQATT, CDR2 SNEGSKA (reference sequence). This CDR3 is built from 11 residues. CDR3 nucleotides: TGCAGTGCTAGCTCAGGTCCCGAGCAGTACGTC. This translates into CSASSGPEQYV.

The V call is TRBV6-1, the J call TRBJ2-1; 9 nucleotides align to TRBD1. Germline V gene sequence: CDR1 MNHNS, CDR2 SASEGT. The CDR3 sequence is 15 residues long. The V gene end was trimmed by 6 bases and the J gene end by 3 bases; junction bases not matched to a gene: 6. The CDR3 is CASSSTGGIYNEQFF. CDR3 nucleotides: TGTGCCAGCAGCTCCACAGGGGGCATCTACAATGAGCAGTTCTTC.

The chain combines TRBV20-1 with TRBJ1-1; D is ambiguous. This CDR3 region has 13 residues. V was shortened by 1 base and J by 0 bases, with 6 bases between the two germline ends. Germline-derived CDR1 and CDR2 are DFQATT and SNEGSKA (reference sequence). The CDR3 DNA reads TGCAGTGCTAGAGTGCACATGAACACTGAAGCTTTCTTT. Translation: CSARVHMNTEAFF.

This clonotype has a handful of counts. V and J are TRBV5-6 and TRBJ2-7; TRBD1 or TRBD2 may be the D gene (5 bases each). CDR1 is SGHDT and CDR2 is YYEEEE in the germline V gene. CDR3 length: 13 residues. The germline V and J ends were trimmed by 2 bases and 2 bases, with 8 bases remaining between them. CDR3 residues: CASSFRGPYEQYV. CDR3 nucleotide sequence: TGTGCCAGCAGCTTTCGGGGCCCCTACGAGCAGTACGTC.

This clonotype was seen only a few times. V is TRBV10-3 and J is TRBJ2-3; TRBD2 is a possible D gene (5 bases). Trimming stripped 10 bases from V and 1 base from J, with 15 bases between. The CDR3 contains 14 residues. In germline, CDR1 is ENHRY, CDR2 SYGVKD. The CDR3 loop reads CATKETGGTDTQYF. The CDR3 region has the DNA TGTGCCACCAAGGAAACCGGGGGCACAGATACGCAGTATTTT.

This rearrangement joins TRBV13 to TRBJ1-1; possible D gene TRBD1, 5 bases. Germline V gene lookup returns CDR1 PRHDT and CDR2 FYEKMQ (reference sequence). The V end lost 5 bases, the J end lost 5 bases, and 15 bases lay between the germline ends. This CDR3 has 14 amino acids. This chain's CDR3 is CASSLRLGVTEAFF. The CDR3 DNA sequence: TGTGCCAGCAGCCTGCGACTGGGGGTGACTGAAGCTTTCTTT.

This clonotype was counted between two and nine times. The chain links TRBV7-3 to TRBJ2-1, with 9 nucleotides matching TRBD2. The J segment lost 9 bases and the V segment lost 5 bases, leaving 11 bases of the junction unmatched. The V gene's germline CDR1 is SGHTA and CDR2 FQGTGA. The CDR3 contains 15 residues. For the CDR3, the DNA is TGTGCCAGCAGCCGATCAGGACTAGCGACTAGTGAGCAGTTCTTC. It yields the protein CASSRSGLATSEQFF. The full variable domain, its missing parts supplied by reference TRBV7-3 and TRBJ2-1, is GAGVSQTPSNKVTEKGKYVELRCDPISGHTALYWYRQSLGQGPEFLIYFQGTGAADDSGLPNDRFFAVRPEGSVSTLKIQRTERGDSAVYLCASSRSGLATSEQFFGPGTRLTVL.

The chain carries TRBV12-3 or TRBV12-4 and TRBJ2-3; 7 nucleotides align to TRBD2. This CDR3 is built from 15 residues. Trimming took 3 bases from V and 5 from J; bases not matched to a gene: 8. The DNA for the CDR3 is TGTGCCAGCAGTTTTAACGGCGGGGGTTTAGATACGCAGTATTTT. This encodes CASSFNGGGLDTQYF.

The chain is built from TRBV20-1 and TRBJ2-7; possible D gene TRBD2, 6 bases. The CDR3 length is 13 residues. Germline CDR1 is DFQATT and CDR2 is SNEGSKA (reference sequence). V lost 1 base and J lost 3, with 10 bases in between. The CDR3 nucleotides read TGCAGTGCTAGAGGGCGGGGAGGCTACGAGCAGTACTTC. Its translation: CSARGRGGYEQYF.

The V call is TRBV4-3, the J call TRBJ1-1; no firm D call. Per the germline V gene, CDR1 is LGHNA and CDR2 is YSLEER. The CDR3 is made up of 13 amino acids. V was pared by 0 bases and J by 5 bases, with 7 bases between. The chain's CDR3 is CASSQDLQTEAFF. The CDR3 DNA is TGCGCCAGCAGCCAAGACCTGCAGACTGAAGCTTTCTTT.

The sample holds a few counts of this clonotype. This chain uses TRBV20-1 with TRBJ2-5; TRBD2 might be the D (7 bases). The CDR3 runs to 14 residues. V lost 3 bases and J 5 bases, leaving 16 bases between the germline ends. Germline assignment: CDR1 DFQATT and CDR2 SNEGSKA (reference sequence). This CDR3 reads CSARAPGGLETQYF. CDR3 DNA sequence: TGCAGTGCTAGGGCCCCGGGGGGCCTGGAGACCCAGTACTTC.

Only a few counts were recorded for this clonotype. This chain joins TRBV20-1 and TRBJ2-7; no reliable D call. CDR3 length equals 12 residues. V lost 3 bases and J 6 bases, leaving 12 bases between the germline ends. Germline V gives CDR1 DFQATT, CDR2 SNEGSKA (reference sequence). CDR3 in amino acids: CSASSGLVEQYF. The CDR3 region has the DNA TGCAGTGCTAGCTCCGGGTTGGTCGAGCAGTACTTC.